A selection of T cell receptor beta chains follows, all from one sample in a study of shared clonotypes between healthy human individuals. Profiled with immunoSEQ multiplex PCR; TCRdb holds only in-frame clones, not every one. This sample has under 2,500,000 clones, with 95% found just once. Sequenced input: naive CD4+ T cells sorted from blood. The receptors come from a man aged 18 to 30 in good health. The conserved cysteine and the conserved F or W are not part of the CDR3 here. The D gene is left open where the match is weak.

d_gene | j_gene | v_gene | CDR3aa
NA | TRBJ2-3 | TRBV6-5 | ASSYSGDTQY
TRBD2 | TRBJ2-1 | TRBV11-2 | ASSLDLLAGLTYNEQF
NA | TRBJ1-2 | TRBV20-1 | SAPRDLDYT
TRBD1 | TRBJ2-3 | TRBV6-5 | ASSAGTGRADTQY
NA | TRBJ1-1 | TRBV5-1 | ASSLAVGGEAF
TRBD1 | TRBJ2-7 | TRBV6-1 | ASRPAGTGSSEQY
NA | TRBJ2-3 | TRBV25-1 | ASSPQQAGRGLTDTQY
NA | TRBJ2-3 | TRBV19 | ASREGQQITDTQY
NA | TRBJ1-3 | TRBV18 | ASSPKGGRAGNTIY
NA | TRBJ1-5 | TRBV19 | ASSIGIHQPQH
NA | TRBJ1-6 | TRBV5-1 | ASSLDSSLAPLH
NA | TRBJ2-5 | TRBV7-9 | ASSLSSGRETQY
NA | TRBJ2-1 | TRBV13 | ASSPTTVYNEQF
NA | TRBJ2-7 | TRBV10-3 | AITAGIYDKQY
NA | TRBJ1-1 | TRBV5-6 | ASSRETTEAF
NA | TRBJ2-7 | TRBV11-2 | ASSLGHYYEQY
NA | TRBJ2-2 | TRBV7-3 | ASSFLQGSTGELF
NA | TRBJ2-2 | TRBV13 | ASSNEGAKGNTGELF
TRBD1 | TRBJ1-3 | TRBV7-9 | ASSLAWDSIMWNTIY
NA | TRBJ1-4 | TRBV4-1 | ASSLRGGGGTNEKLF
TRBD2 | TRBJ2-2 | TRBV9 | ASSGPGGGAGELF
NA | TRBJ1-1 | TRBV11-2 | ASSLDKKNTEAF
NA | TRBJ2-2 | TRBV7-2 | ASRGRENTGELF
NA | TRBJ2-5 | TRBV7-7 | ASSPGPIQETQY
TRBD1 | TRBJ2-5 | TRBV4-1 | ASSQAPAGTGGGETQY
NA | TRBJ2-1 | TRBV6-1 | ASSHSSNEQF
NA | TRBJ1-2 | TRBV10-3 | AISEDRVYGYT
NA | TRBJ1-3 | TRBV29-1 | SPRDGYSGNTIY
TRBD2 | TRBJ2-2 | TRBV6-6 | ASINAGGTGELF
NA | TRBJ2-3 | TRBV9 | ASSAHTDTQY
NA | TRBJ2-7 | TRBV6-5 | ASRSFPSYEQY
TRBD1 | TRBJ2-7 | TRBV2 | ASKPDRATYEQY
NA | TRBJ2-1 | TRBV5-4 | ASSFGDGSSYNEQF
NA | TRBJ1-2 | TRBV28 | ASRPPGGGGRGYT
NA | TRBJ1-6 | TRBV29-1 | SVAVGDNNSPLH
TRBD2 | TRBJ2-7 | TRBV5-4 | ASSSLAGGWYEQY
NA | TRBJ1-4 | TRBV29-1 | SVGGREKLF
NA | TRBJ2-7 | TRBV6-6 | ASSSPNEQY
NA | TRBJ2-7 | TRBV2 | ATQVGLTLFRSYEQY
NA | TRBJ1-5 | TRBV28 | ASSHGRIRGNQPQH
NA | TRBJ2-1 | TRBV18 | ASSPPPGKWDEQF
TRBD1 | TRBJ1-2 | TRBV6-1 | ASSVTGYGYT
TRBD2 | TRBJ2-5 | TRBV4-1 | ASSQVKRGLAGEYQETQY
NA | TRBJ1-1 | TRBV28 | ASRLDLEAF
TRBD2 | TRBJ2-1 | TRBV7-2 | ASSVQREPFNEQF
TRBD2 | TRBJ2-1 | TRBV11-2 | ASSLRAGGPDEQF
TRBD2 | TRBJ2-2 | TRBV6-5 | ASSYSERGAGELF
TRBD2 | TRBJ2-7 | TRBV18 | ASSPSGGRYEQY
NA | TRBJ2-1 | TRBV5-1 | ASSLGSPHNEQF
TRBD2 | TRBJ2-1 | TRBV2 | ASNQGIAGVSSSYNEQF
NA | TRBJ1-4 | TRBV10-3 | AITAGGLEKLF
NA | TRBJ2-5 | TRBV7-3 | ASSQLKAGETQY
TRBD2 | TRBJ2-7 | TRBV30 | AWSGPASGSYEQY
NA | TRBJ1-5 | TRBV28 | ASRPRGQLSNQPQH
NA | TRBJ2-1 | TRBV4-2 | ASSQPGTLVNEQF
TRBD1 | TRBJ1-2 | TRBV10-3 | AISESGGQASYGYT
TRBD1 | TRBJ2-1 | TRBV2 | ASSRRQGTVDEQF